The next 2 T cell receptor beta chains were all read from a single sample in a study of blood T cell repertoires in COVID-19 (dated by TCRdb to 2020 to 2022). Libraries were made using the immunoSEQ multiplex PCR assay. Sourced from immuneACCESS, this table was stored by TCRdb with only in-frame sequences that have V and J called. A share of the clones is absent; for the studies checked, an unresolved V gene accounts for under half, and the remainder has no known explanation. Across this sample there are about 110,000 clones, with about 89% seen only once. The ten largest clones capture roughly 4.9% of the sample. The specimen was peripheral blood. These receptor sequences come from a man aged 35 to 55 with active or convalescent COVID-19.

The chain couples TRBV4-1 to TRBJ2-7; 7 nucleotides line up with TRBD1. The CDR3 consists of 15 residues. Germline V lookup: CDR1 MGHRA, CDR2 YSYEKL. The ends lost 1 base at V and 3 bases at J; junction bases unmatched: 6. CDR3 in DNA: TGCGCCAGCAGCCAAGGACAGGGCAGGGTCTACGAGCAGTACTTC. Translated, it gives CASSQGQGRVYEQYF.

The rearrangement joins TRBV3-1 (or the pseudogene TRBV3-2) to TRBJ2-7; perhaps TRBD2 as D (6 bases). V lost 2 bases to trimming and J lost 0 bases, with 14 bases between them. In germline, CDR1 is LGHDT, CDR2 YNNKEL (reference sequence). The CDR3 extends over 16 amino acids. As DNA, the CDR3 is TGTGCCAGCAGCCAAAGGGCCGCGGGGAACTCCTACGAGCAGTACTTC. This sequence encodes CASSQRAAGNSYEQYF.